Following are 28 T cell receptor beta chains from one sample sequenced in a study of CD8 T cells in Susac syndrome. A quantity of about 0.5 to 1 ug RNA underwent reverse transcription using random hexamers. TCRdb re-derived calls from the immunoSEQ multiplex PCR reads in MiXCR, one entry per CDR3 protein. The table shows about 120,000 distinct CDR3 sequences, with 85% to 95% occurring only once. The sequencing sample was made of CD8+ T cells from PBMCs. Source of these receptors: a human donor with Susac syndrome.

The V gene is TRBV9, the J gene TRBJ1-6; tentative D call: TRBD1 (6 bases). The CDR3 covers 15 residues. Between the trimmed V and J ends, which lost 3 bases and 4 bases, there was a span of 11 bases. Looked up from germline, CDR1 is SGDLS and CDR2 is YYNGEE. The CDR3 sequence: CASSAQGLYNSPLHF. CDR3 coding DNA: TGTGCCAGCAGCGCGCAGGGGTTGTATAATTCACCCCTCCACTTT.

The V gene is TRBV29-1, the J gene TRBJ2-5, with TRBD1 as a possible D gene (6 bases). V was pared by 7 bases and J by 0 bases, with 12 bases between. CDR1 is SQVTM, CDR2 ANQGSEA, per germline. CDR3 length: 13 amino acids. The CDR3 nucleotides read TGCAGCGGACGACAGGTGAACCAAGAGACCCAGTACTTC. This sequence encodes CSGRQVNQETQYF.

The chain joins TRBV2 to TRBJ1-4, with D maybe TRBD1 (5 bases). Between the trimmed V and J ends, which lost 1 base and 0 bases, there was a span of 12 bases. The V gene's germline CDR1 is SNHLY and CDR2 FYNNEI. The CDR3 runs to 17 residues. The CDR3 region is CASSEEEDNATNEKLFF. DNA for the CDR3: TGTGCCAGCAGTGAAGAGGAGGACAATGCAACTAATGAAAAACTGTTTTTT.

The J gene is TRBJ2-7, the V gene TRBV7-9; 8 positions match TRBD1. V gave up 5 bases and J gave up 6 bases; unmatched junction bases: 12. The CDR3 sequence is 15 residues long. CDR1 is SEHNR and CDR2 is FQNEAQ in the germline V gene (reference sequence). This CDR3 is CASSPVGQGESEQYF. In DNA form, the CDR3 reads TGTGCCAGCAGCCCTGTAGGACAGGGTGAGAGCGAGCAGTACTTC.

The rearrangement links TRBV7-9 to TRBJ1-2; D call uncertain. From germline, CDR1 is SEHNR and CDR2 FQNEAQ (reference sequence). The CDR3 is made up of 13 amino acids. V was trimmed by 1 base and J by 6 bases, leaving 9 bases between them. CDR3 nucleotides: TGTGCCAGCAGCTTAGAGACGGGCCATGGCTACACCTTC. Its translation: CASSLETGHGYTF. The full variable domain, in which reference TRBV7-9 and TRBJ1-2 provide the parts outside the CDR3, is DTGVSQNPRHKITKRGQNVTFRCDPISEHNRLYWYRQTLGQGPEFLTYFQNEAQLEKSRLLSDRFSAERPKGSFSTLEIQRTEQGDSAMYLCASSLETGHGYTFGSGTRLTVV.

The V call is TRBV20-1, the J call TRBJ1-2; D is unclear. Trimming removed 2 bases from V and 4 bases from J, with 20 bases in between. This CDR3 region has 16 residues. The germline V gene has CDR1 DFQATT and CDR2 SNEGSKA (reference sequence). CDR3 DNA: TGCAGTGCTAGACAAATAACCTGGGAAGAAAGCTATGGCTACACCTTC. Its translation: CSARQITWEESYGYTF.

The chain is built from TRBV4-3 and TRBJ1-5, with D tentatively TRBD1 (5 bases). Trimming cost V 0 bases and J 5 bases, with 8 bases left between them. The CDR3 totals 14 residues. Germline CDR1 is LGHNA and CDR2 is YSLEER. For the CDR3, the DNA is TGCGCCAGCAGCCAAGATGGAGGGGATCAGCCCCAGCATTTT. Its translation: CASSQDGGDQPQHF.

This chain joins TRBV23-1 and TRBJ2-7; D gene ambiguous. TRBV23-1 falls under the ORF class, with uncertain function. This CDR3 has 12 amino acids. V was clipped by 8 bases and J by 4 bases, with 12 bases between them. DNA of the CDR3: TGCGCCAGCCCCCACAAGGCATACGAGCAGTACTTC. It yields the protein CASPHKAYEQYF.

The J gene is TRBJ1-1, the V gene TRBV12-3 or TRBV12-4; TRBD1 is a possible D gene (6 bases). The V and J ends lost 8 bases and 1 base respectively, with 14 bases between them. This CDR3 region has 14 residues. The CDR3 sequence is CASGWGGENTEAFF. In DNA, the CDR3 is TGTGCCAGCGGTTGGGGGGGCGAGAACACTGAAGCTTTCTTT.

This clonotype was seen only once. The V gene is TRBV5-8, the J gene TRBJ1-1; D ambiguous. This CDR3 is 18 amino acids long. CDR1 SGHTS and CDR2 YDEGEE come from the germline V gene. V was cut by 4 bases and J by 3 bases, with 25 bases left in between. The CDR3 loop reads CASSNHPLDRRRDTEAFF. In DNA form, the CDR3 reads TGTGCCAGCAGCAACCACCCCCTAGATCGGCGGAGGGACACTGAAGCTTTCTTT.

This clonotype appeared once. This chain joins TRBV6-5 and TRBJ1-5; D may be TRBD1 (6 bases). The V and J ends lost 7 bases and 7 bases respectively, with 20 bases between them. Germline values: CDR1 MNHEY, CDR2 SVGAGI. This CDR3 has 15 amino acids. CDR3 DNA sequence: TGTGCCAGCACCTCATCGGGGGGCGGTGGACAGCCCCAGCATTTT. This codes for CASTSSGGGGQPQHF.

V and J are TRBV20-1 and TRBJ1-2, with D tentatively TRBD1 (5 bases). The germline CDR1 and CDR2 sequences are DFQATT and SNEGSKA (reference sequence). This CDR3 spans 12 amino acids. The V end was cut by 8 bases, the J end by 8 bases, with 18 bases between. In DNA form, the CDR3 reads TGCAGTACTTATTCGACTGGGGGGGGCTACACCTTC. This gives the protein CSTYSTGGGYTF.

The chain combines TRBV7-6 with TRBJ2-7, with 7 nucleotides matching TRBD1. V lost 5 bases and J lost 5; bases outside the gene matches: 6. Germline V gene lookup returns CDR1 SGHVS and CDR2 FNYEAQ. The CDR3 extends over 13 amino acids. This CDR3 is CASSRGQDHEQYF. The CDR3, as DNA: TGTGCCAGCAGCCGAGGACAGGATCACGAGCAGTACTTC.

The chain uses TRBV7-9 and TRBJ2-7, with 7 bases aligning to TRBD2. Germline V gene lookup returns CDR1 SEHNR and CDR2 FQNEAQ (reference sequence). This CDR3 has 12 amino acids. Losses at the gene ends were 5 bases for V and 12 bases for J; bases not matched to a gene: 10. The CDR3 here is CASSPSDGRVYF. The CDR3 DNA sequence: TGTGCCAGCAGCCCCTCTGATGGGAGGGTGTACTTC.

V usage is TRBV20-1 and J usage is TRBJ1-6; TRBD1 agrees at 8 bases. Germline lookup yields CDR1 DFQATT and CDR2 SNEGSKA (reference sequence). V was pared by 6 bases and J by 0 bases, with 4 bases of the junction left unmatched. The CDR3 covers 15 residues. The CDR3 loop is CSAGDRSSYNSPLHF. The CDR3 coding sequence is TGCAGTGCAGGGGACAGGAGCTCCTATAATTCACCCCTCCACTTT.

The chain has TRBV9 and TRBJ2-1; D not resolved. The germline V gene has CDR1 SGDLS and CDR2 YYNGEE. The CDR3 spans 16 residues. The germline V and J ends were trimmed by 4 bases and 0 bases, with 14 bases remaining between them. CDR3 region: CASSPPSRSSYNEQFF. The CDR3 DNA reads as TGTGCCAGCAGCCCCCCAAGCCGGAGCTCCTACAATGAGCAGTTCTTC.

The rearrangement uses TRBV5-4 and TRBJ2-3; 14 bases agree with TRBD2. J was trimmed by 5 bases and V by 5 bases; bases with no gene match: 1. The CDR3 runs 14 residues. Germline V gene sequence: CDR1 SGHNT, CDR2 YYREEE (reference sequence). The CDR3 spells CASRGTSGGDTQYF. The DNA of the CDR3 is TGTGCCAGCAGGGGGACTAGCGGGGGAGATACGCAGTATTTT.

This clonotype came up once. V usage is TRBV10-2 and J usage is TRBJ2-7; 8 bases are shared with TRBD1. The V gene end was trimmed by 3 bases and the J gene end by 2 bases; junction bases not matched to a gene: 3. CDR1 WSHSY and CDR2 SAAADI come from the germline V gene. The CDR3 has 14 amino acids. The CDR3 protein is CASSEGTGTYEQYF. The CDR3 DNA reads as TGCGCCAGCAGTGAAGGGACAGGAACCTACGAGCAGTACTTC.

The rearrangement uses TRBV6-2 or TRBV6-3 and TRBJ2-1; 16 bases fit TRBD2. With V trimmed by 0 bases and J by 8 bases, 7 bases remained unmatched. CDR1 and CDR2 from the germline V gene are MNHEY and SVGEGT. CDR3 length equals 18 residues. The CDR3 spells CASSYSGTSGGAMYEQFF. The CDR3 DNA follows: TGTGCCAGCAGTTACTCCGGGACTAGCGGGGGGGCTATGTATGAGCAGTTCTTC.

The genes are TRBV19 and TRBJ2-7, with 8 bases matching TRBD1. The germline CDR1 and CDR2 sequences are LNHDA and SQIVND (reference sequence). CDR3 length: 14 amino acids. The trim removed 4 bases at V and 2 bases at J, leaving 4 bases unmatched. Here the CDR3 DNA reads TGTGCCAGTAGTAGCCGGGACAGGACCTACGAGCAGTACTTC. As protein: CASSSRDRTYEQYF.

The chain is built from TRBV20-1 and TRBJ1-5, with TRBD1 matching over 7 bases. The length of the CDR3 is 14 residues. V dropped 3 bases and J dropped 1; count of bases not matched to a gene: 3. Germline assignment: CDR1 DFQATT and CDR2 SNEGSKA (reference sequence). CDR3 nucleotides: TGCAGTGCTAGGGAGACAGGGAGCAATCAGCCCCAGCATTTT. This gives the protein CSARETGSNQPQHF.

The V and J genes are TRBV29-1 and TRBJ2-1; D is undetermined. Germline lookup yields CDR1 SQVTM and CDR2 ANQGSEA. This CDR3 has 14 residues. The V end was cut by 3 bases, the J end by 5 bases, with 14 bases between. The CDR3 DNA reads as TGCAGCGTTGACGGGTTAAGGAGAAACAATGAGCAGTTCTTC. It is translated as CSVDGLRRNNEQFF.

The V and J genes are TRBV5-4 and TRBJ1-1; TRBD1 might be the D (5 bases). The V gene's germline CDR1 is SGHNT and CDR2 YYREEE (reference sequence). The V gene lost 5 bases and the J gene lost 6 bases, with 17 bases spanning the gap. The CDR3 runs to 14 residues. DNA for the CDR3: TGTGCCAGCAGGACCGGGGCGGGGCCCCCTGAAGCTTTCTTT. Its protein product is CASRTGAGPPEAFF.

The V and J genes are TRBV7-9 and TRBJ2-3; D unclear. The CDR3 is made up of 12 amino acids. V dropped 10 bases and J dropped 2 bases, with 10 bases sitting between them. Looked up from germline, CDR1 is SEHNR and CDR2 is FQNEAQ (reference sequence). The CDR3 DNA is TGTGCCACGAGATGGGACACAGATACGCAGTATTTT. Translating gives CATRWDTDTQYF. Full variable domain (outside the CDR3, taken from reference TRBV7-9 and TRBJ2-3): DTGVSQNPRHKITKRGQNVTFRCDPISEHNRLYWYRQTLGQGPEFLTYFQNEAQLEKSRLLSDRFSAERPKGSFSTLEIQRTEQGDSAMYLCATRWDTDTQYFGPGTRLTVL.

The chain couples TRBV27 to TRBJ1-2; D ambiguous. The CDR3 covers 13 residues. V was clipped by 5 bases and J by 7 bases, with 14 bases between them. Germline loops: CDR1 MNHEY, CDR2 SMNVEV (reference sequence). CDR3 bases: TGTGCCAGCAGTCCCTCGGCGCTAGGTGGCTACACCTTC. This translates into CASSPSALGGYTF.

The chain's CDR3 is CASSDSLLRDNEQFF. CDR3 DNA sequence: TGTGCCAGCAGTGATTCTCTGCTCCGGGACAATGAGCAGTTCTTC. V is TRBV25-1 and J is TRBJ2-1; D ambiguous. Looked up from germline, CDR1 is MGHDK and CDR2 is SYGVNS. The CDR3 is 15 residues long. V was pared by 3 bases and J by 5 bases, with 14 bases between.

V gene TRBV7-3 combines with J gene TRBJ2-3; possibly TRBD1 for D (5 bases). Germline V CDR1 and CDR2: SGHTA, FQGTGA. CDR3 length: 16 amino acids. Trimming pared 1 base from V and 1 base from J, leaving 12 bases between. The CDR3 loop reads CASSLIQGGGTDTQYF. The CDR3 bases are TGTGCCAGCAGCTTAATCCAGGGTGGCGGCACAGATACGCAGTATTTT. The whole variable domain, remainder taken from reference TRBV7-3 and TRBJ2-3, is GAGVSQTPSNKVTEKGKYVELRCDPISGHTALYWYRQSLGQGPEFLIYFQGTGAADDSGLPNDRFFAVRPEGSVSTLKIQRTERGDSAVYLCASSLIQGGGTDTQYFGPGTRLTVL.

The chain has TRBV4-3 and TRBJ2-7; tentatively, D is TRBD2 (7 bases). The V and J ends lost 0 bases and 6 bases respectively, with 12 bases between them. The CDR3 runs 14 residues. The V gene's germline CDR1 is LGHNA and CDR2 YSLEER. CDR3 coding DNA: TGCGCCAGCAGCCAAGATGGGGGGGCCCTCGAGCAGTACTTC. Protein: CASSQDGGALEQYF.